A single sample is the source of the 7 T cell receptor beta chains below, sequenced in a study of beta chain features in type 1 diabetes. Since all of the isolated RNA was reverse transcribed, expressed TCRB transcripts were what got sequenced. TCRdb's table, derived via immunoSEQ multiplex PCR, lists solely in-frame clones and lacks some. The sample holds about 450,000 clones, 10% to 12% seen once. Sequenced: naive CD4+ T cells from blood. Receptor source: a woman aged 18-29 years in good health.

The chain recombines TRBV2 with TRBJ1-1; TRBD1 matches at 10 bases. Germline CDR1 SNHLY, CDR2 FYNNEI. This CDR3 contains 14 residues. With 5 bases clipped from V and 5 bases from J, the junction kept 5 bases outside the gene matches. The CDR3 loop reads CASSRDRGKTEAFF. For the CDR3, the DNA is TGTGCCAGCAGTCGGGACAGGGGAAAGACTGAAGCTTTCTTT.

The chain employs TRBV27 and TRBJ2-6, with D hard to call. The CDR3 covers 16 residues. Germline assignment: CDR1 MNHEY and CDR2 SMNVEV (reference sequence). Trimming stripped 5 bases from V and 0 bases from J, with 11 bases between. This CDR3 is CASSKLFSSGANVLTF. CDR3 DNA: TGTGCCAGCAGTAAGTTATTCAGCTCTGGGGCCAACGTCCTGACTTTC.

The chain is built from TRBV14 and TRBJ1-2; 9 positions agree with TRBD1. Looked up from germline, CDR1 is SGHDN and CDR2 is FVKESK. The length of the CDR3 is 17 residues. The V gene end was trimmed by 0 bases and the J gene end by 3 bases; junction bases not matched to a gene: 8. CDR3 coding DNA: TGTGCCAGCAGCCAAGACCCTTTGGGACAGGGCGACTATGGCTACACCTTC. Translating it yields CASSQDPLGQGDYGYTF.

This clone was found a few times. The chain uses TRBV9 and TRBJ2-3; 9 nucleotides match TRBD1. V was pared by 5 bases and J by 3 bases, with 1 base of the junction left unmatched. Germline CDR1 SGDLS, CDR2 YYNGEE. The length of the CDR3 is 13 residues. CDR3 in amino acids: CASRGTGTDTQYF. CDR3 sequence (DNA): TGTGCCAGCAGAGGGACAGGGACAGATACGCAGTATTTT.

The chain combines TRBV7-9 with TRBJ1-1, with unresolved D. The CDR3 is made up of 14 amino acids. V lost 2 bases to trimming and J lost 1 base, with 8 bases between them. CDR1 SEHNR and CDR2 FQNEAQ come from the germline V gene (reference sequence). CDR3 sequence (DNA): TGTGCCAGCAGCTTAATATCCCAGAACACTGAAGCTTTCTTT. Its translation is CASSLISQNTEAFF.

The rearrangement links TRBV7-2 to TRBJ2-1; D gene uncertain. Germline V lookup: CDR1 SGHTA, CDR2 FQGNSA. Trimming removed 3 bases at V and 9 bases at J, with 12 bases between. The CDR3 runs to 13 residues. CDR3 in amino acids: CASSFSMGPEQFF. The CDR3 coding sequence is TGTGCCAGCAGCTTCTCTATGGGTCCTGAGCAGTTCTTC.

The sample holds a few counts of this clone. The chain is built from TRBV1 and TRBJ2-7; the table calls TRBD2, which could not be checked here. TRBV1 constitutes a pseudogene. The CDR3 runs 15 residues. The CDR3 DNA reads TGCACCAGCAGCCAGATTAGACTCCGCCCCTACGAGCAGTACTTC. It encodes CTSSQIRLRPYEQYF.